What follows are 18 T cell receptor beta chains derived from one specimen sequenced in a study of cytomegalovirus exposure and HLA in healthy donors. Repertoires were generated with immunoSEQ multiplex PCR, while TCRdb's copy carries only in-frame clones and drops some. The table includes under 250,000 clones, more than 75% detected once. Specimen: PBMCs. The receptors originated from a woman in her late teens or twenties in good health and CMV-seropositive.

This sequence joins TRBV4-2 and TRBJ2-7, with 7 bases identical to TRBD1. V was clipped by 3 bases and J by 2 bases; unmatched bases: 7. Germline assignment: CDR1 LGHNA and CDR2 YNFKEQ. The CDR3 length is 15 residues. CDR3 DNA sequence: TGTGCCAGCAGCCAGGATATCACAGGGGCCTACGAGCAGTACTTC. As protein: CASSQDITGAYEQYF.

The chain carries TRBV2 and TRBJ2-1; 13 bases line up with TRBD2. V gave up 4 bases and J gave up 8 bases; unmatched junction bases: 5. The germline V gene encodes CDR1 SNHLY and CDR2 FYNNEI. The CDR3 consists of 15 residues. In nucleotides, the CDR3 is TGTGCCAGCAGTGTACTAGCGGGAGGGTCTTATGAGCAGTTCTTC. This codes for CASSVLAGGSYEQFF.

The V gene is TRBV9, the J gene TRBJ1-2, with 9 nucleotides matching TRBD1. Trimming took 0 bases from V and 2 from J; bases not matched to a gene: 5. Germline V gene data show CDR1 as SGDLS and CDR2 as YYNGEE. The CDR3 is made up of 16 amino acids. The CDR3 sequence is CASSVAGTGRNYGYTF. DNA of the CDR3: TGTGCCAGCAGCGTAGCGGGGACAGGGCGAAACTATGGCTACACCTTC.

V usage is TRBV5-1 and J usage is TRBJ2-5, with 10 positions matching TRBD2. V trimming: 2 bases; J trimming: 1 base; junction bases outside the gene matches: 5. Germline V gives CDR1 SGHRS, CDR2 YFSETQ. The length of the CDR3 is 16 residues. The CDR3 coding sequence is TGCGCCAGCAGCTTCCCTAGCGGGAGCCGCCAAGAGACCCAGTACTTC. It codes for CASSFPSGSRQETQYF.

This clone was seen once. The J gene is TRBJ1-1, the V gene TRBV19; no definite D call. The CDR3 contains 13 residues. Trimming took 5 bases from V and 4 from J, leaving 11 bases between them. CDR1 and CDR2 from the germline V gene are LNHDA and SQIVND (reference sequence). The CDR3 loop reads CASSGGRITEAFF. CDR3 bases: TGTGCCAGTAGTGGAGGGAGGATCACTGAAGCTTTCTTT.

The CDR3 sequence is CASSPQGGVDTEAFF. The CDR3 nucleotides read TGTGCCAGCTCACCACAAGGGGGCGTAGACACTGAAGCTTTCTTT. The chain joins TRBV18 to TRBJ1-1; TRBD1 matches 7 bases. V lost 1 base to trimming and J lost 3 bases; unmatched junction nucleotides: 5. The V gene's germline CDR1 is KGHSH and CDR2 LQKENI. The CDR3 length is 15 residues.

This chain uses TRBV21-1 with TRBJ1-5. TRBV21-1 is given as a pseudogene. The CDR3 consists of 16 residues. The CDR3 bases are TGTGCCAGCAGCAAAGCGAGTTCCGTTAGCAATCAGCCCCAGCATTTT. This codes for CASSKASSVSNQPQHF.

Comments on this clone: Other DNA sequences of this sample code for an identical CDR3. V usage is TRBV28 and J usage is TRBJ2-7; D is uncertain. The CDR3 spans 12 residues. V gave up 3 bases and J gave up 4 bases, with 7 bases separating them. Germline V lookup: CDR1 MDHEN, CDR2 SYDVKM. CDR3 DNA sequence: TGTGCCAGCAGTTTTTACAGTTACGAGCAGTACTTC. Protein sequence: CASSFYSYEQYF.

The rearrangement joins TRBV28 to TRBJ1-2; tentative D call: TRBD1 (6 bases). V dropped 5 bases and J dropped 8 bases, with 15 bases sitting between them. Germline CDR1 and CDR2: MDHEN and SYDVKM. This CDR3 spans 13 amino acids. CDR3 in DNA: TGTGCCAGCAGTACCGCAGGGGTAGGGGGCTACACCTTC. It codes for CASSTAGVGGYTF.

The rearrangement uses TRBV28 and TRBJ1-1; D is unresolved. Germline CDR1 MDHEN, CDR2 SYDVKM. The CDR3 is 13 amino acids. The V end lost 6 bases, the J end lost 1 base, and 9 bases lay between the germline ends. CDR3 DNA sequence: TGTGCCAGCAGGACATCACAGAACACTGAAGCTTTCTTT. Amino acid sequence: CASRTSQNTEAFF. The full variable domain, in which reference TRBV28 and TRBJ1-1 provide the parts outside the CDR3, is DVKVTQSSRYLVKRTGEKVFLECVQDMDHENMFWYRQDPGLGLRLIYFSYDVKMKEKGDIPEGYSVSREKKERFSLILESASTNQTSMYLCASRTSQNTEAFFGQGTRLTVV.

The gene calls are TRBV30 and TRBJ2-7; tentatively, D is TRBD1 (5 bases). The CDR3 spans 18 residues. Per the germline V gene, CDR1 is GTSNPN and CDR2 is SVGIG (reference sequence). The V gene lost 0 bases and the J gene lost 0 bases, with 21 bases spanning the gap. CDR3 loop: CAWSVFPWGGFSSYEQYF. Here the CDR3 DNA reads TGTGCCTGGAGTGTATTCCCTTGGGGCGGATTCAGCTCCTACGAGCAGTACTTC.

In DNA form, the CDR3 reads TGTGCCAGCAGGACGACTACGGAGACCCAGTACTTC. Encoded protein: CASRTTTETQYF. The chain couples TRBV2 to TRBJ2-5; D might be TRBD2 (5 bases). The CDR3 runs to 12 residues. Germline V lookup: CDR1 SNHLY, CDR2 FYNNEI. V lost 6 bases, J lost 5 bases, and 10 bases lay in between.

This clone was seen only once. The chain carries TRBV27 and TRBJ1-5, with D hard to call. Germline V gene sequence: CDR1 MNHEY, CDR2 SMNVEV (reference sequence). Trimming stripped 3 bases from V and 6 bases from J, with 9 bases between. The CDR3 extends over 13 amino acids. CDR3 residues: CASSLGSLQPQHF. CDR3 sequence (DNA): TGTGCCAGCAGTTTGGGGAGCCTTCAGCCCCAGCATTTT.

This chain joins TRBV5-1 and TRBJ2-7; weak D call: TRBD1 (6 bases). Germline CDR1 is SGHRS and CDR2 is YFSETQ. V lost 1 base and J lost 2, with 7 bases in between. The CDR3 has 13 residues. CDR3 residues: CASSLWTAYEQYF. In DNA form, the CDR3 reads TGCGCCAGCAGCTTGTGGACAGCCTACGAGCAGTACTTC. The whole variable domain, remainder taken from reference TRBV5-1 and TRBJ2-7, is KAGVTQTPRYLIKTRGQQVTLSCSPISGHRSVSWYQQTPGQGLQFLFEYFSETQRNKGNFPGRFSGRQFSNSRSEMNVSTLELGDSALYLCASSLWTAYEQYFGPGTRLTVT.

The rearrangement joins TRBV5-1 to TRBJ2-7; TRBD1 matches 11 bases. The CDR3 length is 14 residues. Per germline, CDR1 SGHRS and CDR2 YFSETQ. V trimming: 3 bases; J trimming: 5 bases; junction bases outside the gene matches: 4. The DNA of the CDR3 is TGCGCCAGCAGCTGGACAGGGGGCAACGACGAGCAGTACTTC. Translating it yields CASSWTGGNDEQYF.

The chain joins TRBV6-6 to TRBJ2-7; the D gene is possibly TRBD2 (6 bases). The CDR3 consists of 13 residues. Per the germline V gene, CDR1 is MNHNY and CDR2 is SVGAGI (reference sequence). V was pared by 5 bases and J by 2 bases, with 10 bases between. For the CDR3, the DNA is TGTGCCAGCAGTCCGACTAGGACCTACGAGCAGTACTTC. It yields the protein CASSPTRTYEQYF.

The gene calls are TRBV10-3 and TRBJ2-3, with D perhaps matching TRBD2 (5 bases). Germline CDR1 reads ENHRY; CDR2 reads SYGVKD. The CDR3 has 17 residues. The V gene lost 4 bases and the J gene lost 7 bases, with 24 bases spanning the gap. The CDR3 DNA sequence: TGTGCCATCAGTGCCGCCACCCTAGCCAGTTTAATGAATACGCAGTATTTT. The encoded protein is CAISAATLASLMNTQYF.

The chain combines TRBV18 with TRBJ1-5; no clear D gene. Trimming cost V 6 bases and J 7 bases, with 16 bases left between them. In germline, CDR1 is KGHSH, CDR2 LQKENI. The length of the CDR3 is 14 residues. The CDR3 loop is CASSPAVFGQPQHF. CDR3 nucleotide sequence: TGTGCCAGCTCGCCGGCGGTATTCGGGCAGCCCCAGCATTTT.